This entry is about one T cell receptor beta chain. The specificity of this receptor is unknown. Base qualities are not recorded, but no much larger clone differs from it by a single base. This sample was included in a study of T cell responses to AZD1222 COVID-19 vaccine (TCRdb year 2021). Background for the entire study: AZD1222 recipients whose second dose came at about 4 weeks and those whose second dose came at about 12 weeks were combined into one group, since spike-specific TCR depth and breadth did not differ between the two schedules. TCR sequencing was performed for over 230 trial participants, of whom about 200 were given two doses of AZD1222 and roughly 25 were given two doses of MenACWY control vaccine. Enrollment into the trials was organized by age into subgroups of 18-55, 56-69 and 70-plus years, and those subgroups contained approximately 160, 26 and 62 TCR-sequenced participants, respectively. Overall study outcomes, separate from this receptor: A significant rise in spike-specific TCR breadth and depth was observed after two AZD1222 doses relative to day 0 and relative to MenACWY recipients. Only a handful of AZD1222 recipients were SARS-CoV-2 seropositive at baseline, limiting conclusions about previously exposed vaccinees. CD4 TCRs associated with the vaccine covered the entire spike protein, and the dominant responses were in regions 160-218 and 743-854. Most participants were white British and females outnumbered males, and the authors suggested that clonal diversity may have been underestimated. Because no samples from the day 14 peak response were available, repertoires could be characterized only after the peak T cell response. In the small 56-69-year group, the increase in depth fell short of significance, most likely because of low power. Nearly half of unique spike-specific TCRs reportedly recognized epitopes outside regions mutated in the B.1.351 and B.1.1.7 variants.

The sample's time point label, decoded: baseline before first vaccination. Vaccinee samples were obtained from the UK trials COV001 and COV002, which included a single-blind randomized controlled phase 2/3 trial of AZD1222 (ChAdOx1 nCoV-19) in healthy adults. Trial participant PBMC samples were collected at day 0 and day 28 after the second dose for TCRbeta chain sequencing. Trimming takes 3 bases off V and 4 bases off J; junction bases not matched to a gene: 5. For CDR1 and CDR2, the germline V gene lists SGHVS and FQNEAQ. The CDR3 contains 15 residues, cysteine and phenylalanine counted. Of all the DNA, just the CDR3 is kept, 45 bases in frame from base 1. The CDR3 regions of human TCRbeta chains were analyzed by immunosequencing. The source study handled its data this way. Repertoire TCRs were checked for matches against a reference library of SARS-CoV-2-specific TCRs that had been generated using the MIRA antigen-specificity platform. Breadth was defined as the fraction of unique TCRs that were SARS-CoV-2-associated. Depth was defined as the fraction of total T cells that were SARS-CoV-2-associated. Using the MIRA data, every spike-specific TCR was mapped to the spike region that the TCR reacted to and assigned to either a CD4 or a CD8 class. Log10-transformed breadth and depth values were compared by one-way ANOVA with Sidak's multiple comparisons tests. The table comes from immuneACCESS by way of TCRdb, which keeps in-frame sequences with V and J called. Part of the clones is missing from these tables; in studies checked, under half for an unresolved V gene and the rest for unknown reasons. V and J calls and clone size follow that table, whereas D and trimming were derived from the DNA. A total of roughly 150,000 clones appear in this sample, over 75% of them only once. The ten most abundant clones make up 1.8% of the sample.

Recombination connected TRBV7-8 to TRBJ1-5; the junction holds 8 bases that match TRBD1. This clonotype was sampled from an adult in good health. This specimen consisted of peripheral blood, obtained on day 0 of AZD1222 vaccination. The sequenced DNA is TGTGCCAGCAGCTTTGGACAGGGTGTAAATCAGCCCCAGCATTTT. It encodes CASSFGQGVNQPQHF.